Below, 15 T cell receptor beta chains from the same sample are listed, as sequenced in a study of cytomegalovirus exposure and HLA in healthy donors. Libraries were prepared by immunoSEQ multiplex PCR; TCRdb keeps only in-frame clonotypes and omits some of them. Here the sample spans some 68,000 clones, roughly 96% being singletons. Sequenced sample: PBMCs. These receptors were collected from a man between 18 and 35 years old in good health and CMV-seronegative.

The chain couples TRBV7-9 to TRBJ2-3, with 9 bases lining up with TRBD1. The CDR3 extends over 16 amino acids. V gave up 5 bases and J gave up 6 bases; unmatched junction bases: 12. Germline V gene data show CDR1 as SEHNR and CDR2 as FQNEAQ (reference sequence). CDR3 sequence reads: CASSAYGTGPSDTQYF. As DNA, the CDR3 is TGTGCCAGCAGCGCGTACGGGACAGGGCCATCGGATACGCAGTATTTT.

The DNA for the CDR3 is TGTGCCAGCAGCTCGTCGGGGGACAGCCTAAATGAAAAACTGTTTTTT. This codes for CASSSSGDSLNEKLFF. The rearrangement links TRBV7-8 to TRBJ1-4; 7 bases match TRBD1. This CDR3 spans 16 amino acids. The germline CDR1 and CDR2 sequences are SGHVS and FQNEAQ. V lost 4 bases, J lost 5 bases, and 10 bases stayed unmatched.

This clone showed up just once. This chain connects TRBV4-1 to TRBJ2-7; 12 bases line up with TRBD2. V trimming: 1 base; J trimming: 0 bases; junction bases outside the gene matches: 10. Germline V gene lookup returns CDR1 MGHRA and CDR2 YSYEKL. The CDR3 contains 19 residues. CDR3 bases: TGCGCCAGCAGCCAAGTGGGGGGACTAGCGGGTTCCAGCTCCTACGAGCAGTACTTC. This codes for CASSQVGGLAGSSSYEQYF.

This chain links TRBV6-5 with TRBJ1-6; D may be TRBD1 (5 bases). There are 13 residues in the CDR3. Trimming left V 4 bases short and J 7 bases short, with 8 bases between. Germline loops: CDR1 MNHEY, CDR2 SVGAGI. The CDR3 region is CASSLGGNSPLHF. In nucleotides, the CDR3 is TGTGCCAGCAGTTTGGGGGGGAATTCACCCCTCCACTTT.

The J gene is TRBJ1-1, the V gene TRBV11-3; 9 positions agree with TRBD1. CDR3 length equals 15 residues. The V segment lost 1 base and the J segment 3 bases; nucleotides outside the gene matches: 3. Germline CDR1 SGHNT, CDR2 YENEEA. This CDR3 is CASSLAGTGHTEAFF. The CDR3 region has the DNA TGTGCCAGCAGCTTAGCAGGGACAGGGCACACTGAAGCTTTCTTT. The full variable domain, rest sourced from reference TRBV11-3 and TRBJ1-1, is EAGVVQSPRYKIIEKKQPVAFWCNPISGHNTLYWYLQNLGQGPELLIRYENEEAVDDSQLPKDRFSAERLKGVDSTLKIQPAELGDSAVYLCASSLAGTGHTEAFFGQGTRLTVV.

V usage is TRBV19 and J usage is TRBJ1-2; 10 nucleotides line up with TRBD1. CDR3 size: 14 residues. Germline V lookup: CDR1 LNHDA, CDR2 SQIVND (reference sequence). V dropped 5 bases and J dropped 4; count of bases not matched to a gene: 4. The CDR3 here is CASSSTGGTYGYTF. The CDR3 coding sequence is TGTGCCAGTAGTTCGACAGGGGGCACCTATGGCTACACCTTC.

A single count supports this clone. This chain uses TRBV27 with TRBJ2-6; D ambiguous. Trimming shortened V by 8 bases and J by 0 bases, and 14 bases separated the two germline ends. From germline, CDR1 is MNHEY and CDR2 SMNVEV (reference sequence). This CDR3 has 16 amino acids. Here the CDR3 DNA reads TGTGCCAGCTGGGCCGCTAAAAGCTCTGGGGCCAACGTCCTGACTTTC. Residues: CASWAAKSSGANVLTF.

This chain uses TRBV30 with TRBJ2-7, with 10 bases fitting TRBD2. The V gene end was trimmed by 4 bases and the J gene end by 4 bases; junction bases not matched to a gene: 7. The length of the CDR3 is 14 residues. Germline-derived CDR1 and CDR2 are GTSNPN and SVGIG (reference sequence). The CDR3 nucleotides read TGTGCCTGGATCCAGCGGGAGGGCCCTTACGAGCAGTACTTC. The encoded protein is CAWIQREGPYEQYF.

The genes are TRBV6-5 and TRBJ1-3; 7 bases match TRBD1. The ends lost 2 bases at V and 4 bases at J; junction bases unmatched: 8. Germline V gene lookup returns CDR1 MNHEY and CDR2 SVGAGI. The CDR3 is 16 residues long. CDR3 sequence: CASSYLPTGRGNTIYF. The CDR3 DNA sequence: TGTGCCAGCAGTTACCTGCCGACAGGGAGGGGAAACACCATATATTTT.

This CDR3 reads CAISESGGNYYEQYF. For the CDR3, the DNA is TGTGCCATCAGTGAATCAGGGGGAAATTACTACGAGCAGTACTTC. The V and J genes are TRBV10-3 and TRBJ2-7, with 7 bases aligning to TRBD1. The V and J ends lost 3 bases and 3 bases, in that order; junction bases with no gene match: 8. Germline V CDR1 and CDR2: ENHRY, SYGVKD. The CDR3 contains 15 residues.

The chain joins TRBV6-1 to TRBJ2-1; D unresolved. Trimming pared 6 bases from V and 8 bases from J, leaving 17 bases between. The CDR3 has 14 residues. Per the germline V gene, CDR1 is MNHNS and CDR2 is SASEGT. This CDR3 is CASSHRSKRDEQFF. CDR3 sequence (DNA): TGTGCCAGCAGCCACCGGAGTAAGAGAGATGAGCAGTTCTTC.

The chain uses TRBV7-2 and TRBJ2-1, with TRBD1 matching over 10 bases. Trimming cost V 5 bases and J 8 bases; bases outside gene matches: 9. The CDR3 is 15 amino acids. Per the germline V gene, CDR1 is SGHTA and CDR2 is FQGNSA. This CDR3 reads CASSVSTGGGHEQFF. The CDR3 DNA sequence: TGTGCCAGCAGCGTATCGACAGGGGGCGGCCATGAGCAGTTCTTC.

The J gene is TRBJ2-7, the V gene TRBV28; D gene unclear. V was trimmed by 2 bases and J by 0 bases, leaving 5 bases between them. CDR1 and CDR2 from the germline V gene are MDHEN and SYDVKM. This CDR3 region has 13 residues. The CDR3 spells CASSLKPSYEQYF. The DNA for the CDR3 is TGTGCCAGCAGTTTAAAGCCCTCCTACGAGCAGTACTTC.

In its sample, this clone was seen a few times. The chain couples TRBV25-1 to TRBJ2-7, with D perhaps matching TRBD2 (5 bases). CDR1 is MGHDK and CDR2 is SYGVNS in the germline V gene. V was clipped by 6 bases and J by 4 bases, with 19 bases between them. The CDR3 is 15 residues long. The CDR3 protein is CASRTDGVFSYEQYF. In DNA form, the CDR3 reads TGTGCCAGCAGAACCGACGGGGTTTTTTCGTACGAGCAGTACTTC.

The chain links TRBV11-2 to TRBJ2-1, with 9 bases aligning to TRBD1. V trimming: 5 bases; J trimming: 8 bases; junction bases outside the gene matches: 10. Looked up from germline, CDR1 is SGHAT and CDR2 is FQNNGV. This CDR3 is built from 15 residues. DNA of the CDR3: TGTGCCAGCAGCCCTAGCGGACAGGGGACAGATGAGCAGTTCTTC. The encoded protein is CASSPSGQGTDEQFF.